Listed below are T cell receptor beta chains from one sample, sequenced in a study of post-analysis software for immune sequencing data. TCRdb ran MiXCR on the PCR reads and lists one entry per CDR3 protein. The data contain hundreds of thousands of distinct CDR3 sequences, approximately 53% of them singletons. The sample comprised blood. All receptors come from a girl aged 5 to 17 with multiple sclerosis. CDR3s include the opening cysteine and the closing phenylalanine or tryptophan. The D gene is left open where the match is weak. Clone size, where shown, is once, few, many, or a class for clones that have expanded.

>few|TRBV7-9|TRBJ2-7|NA
CASSSTSSTPYEQYF
TGTGCCAGCAGCTCGACGTCCAGCACCCCCTACGAGCAGTACTTC
>few|TRBV7-2|TRBJ2-6|NA
CASSLPTSGRNSGANVLTF
TGTGCCAGCAGCCTGCCAACGTCGGGGCGAAACTCTGGGGCCAACGTCCTGACTTTC
>few|TRBV7-2|TRBJ2-1|TRBD2
CASSQTSGTRGEQFF
TGTGCCAGCAGCCAAACTAGCGGCACCAGGGGTGAGCAGTTCTTC
>NA|TRBV10-3|TRBJ2-7|TRBD2
CAIRTRERGGEQYF
TGTGCCATCAGAACGCGGGAGCGGGGAGGAGAGCAGTACTTC
>NA|TRBV4-2|TRBJ2-7|TRBD2
CASSLDYGRVEQYF
TGTGCCAGCAGCCTTGACTATGGGAGGGTCGAGCAGTACTTC
>NA|TRBV7-9|TRBJ2-7|NA
CASTLAPTDYEQYF
TGTGCCAGCACCTTAGCGCCGACAGACTACGAGCAGTACTTC
>NA|TRBV13|TRBJ2-3|TRBD2
CASSLAGVIPDTQYF
TGTGCCAGCAGCCTAGCGGGAGTGATCCCAGATACGCAGTATTTT
>NA|TRBV5-1|TRBJ2-5|NA
CASSGDQGIQETQYF
TGCGCCAGCAGCGGAGATCAGGGAATCCAAGAGACCCAGTACTTC
>few|TRBV20-1|TRBJ1-2|NA
CSARVPGDGYTF
TGCAGTGCTAGAGTGCCAGGGGATGGCTACACCTTC
>NA|TRBV5-6|TRBJ1-2|NA
CASSPYSGDLNYGYTF
TGTGCCAGCAGCCCGTACTCAGGGGACTTAAACTATGGCTACACCTTC
>NA|TRBV5-6|TRBJ2-7|TRBD2
CASSLPSGSYEQYF
TGTGCCAGCAGCTTGCCCAGCGGGAGTTACGAGCAGTACTTC
>few|TRBV20-1|TRBJ2-7|NA
CSATRRTGQPSYEQYF
TGCAGTGCTACCCGCAGGACTGGACAGCCCTCCTACGAGCAGTACTTC
>NA|TRBV20-1|TRBJ2-3|TRBD2
CSAKLAETTDTQYF
TGCAGTGCCAAACTAGCGGAGACCACAGATACGCAGTATTTT
>NA|TRBV4-1|TRBJ2-7|NA
CASSQETQKTYEQYF
TGCGCCAGCAGCCAAGAGACTCAAAAAACCTACGAGCAGTACTTC
>NA|TRBV6-1|TRBJ2-1|TRBD2
CASSEVWPSGYNEQFF
TGTGCCAGCAGTGAGGTTTGGCCTAGCGGTTACAATGAGCAGTTCTTC
>few|TRBV20-1|TRBJ2-5|NA
CSASGPFLGETQYF
TGCAGTGCTAGTGGCCCCTTTTTAGGAGAGACCCAGTACTTC
>NA|TRBV20-1|TRBJ2-5|NA
CSVPSDRMQTQYF
TGCAGTGTCCCCAGCGACCGCATGCAGACCCAGTACTTC
>few|TRBV4-1|TRBJ1-2|NA
CASSLLVTYGYTF
TGCGCCAGCAGTCTCCTGGTAACATATGGCTACACCTTC
>few|TRBV20-1|TRBJ2-7|TRBD1
CNARVGQGANYEQYF
TGCAATGCTAGAGTGGGACAGGGGGCTAACTACGAGCAGTACTTC
>NA|TRBV11-2|TRBJ2-1|TRBD2
CASSLERTSGGWLRNEQFF
TGTGCCAGCAGCTTAGAACGGACTAGCGGGGGGTGGCTTCGCAATGAGCAGTTCTTC
>NA|TRBV13|TRBJ2-1|TRBD2
CASSRGLAGGTGYNEQFF
TGTGCCAGCAGCCGAGGACTAGCGGGGGGGACCGGGTACAATGAGCAGTTCTTC
>once|TRBV7-9|TRBJ2-1|NA
CASSLAGNKNEQFF
TGTGCCAGCAGCTTAGCGGGTAACAAGAATGAGCAGTTCTTC
>NA|TRBV6-5|TRBJ2-3|NA
CASRSVGTDTQYF
TGTGCCAGCAGATCTGTGGGGACAGATACGCAGTATTTT
>NA|TRBV29-1|TRBJ2-7|TRBD2
CSAAGTSGKLSYEQYF
TGCAGCGCGGCCGGGACTAGCGGGAAACTTTCCTACGAGCAGTACTTC
>NA|TRBV12-3/TRBV12-4|TRBJ2-2|NA
CASRSRTDRTGELFF
TGTGCCAGCAGGAGTCGGACAGACCGAACCGGGGAGCTGTTTTTT
>NA|TRBV2|TRBJ1-5|TRBD1
CASSDRGRDYSNQPQHF
TGTGCCAGCAGCGACAGGGGAAGGGATTATAGCAATCAGCCCCAGCATTTT
>NA|TRBV20-1|TRBJ1-2|TRBD1
CSALAIGGIGANYGYTF
TGCAGTGCCTTGGCAATAGGGGGCATCGGGGCTAACTATGGCTACACCTTC
>NA|TRBV20-1|TRBJ2-3|NA
CSARDPGSSTDTQYF
TGCAGTGCTAGAGATCCCGGTTCTAGCACAGATACGCAGTATTTT
>once|TRBV5-1|TRBJ2-1|NA
CASSWIGPAKQFF
TGCGCCAGCAGCTGGATCGGGCCGGCAAAGCAGTTCTTC